The 22 T cell receptor beta chains in this list originate from one sample, sequenced in a study of T cell responses to AZD1222 COVID-19 vaccine. Using immunoSEQ multiplex PCR, the repertoire was profiled, and TCRdb retains in-frame clones only, with some absent. Of 130,000 to 150,000 clones in the sample, around 88% were seen once. The sequencing used peripheral blood, collected on day 0 of AZD1222 vaccination. Receptors originate from an adult in good health.

The chain couples TRBV11-2 to TRBJ2-1, with a possible D match to TRBD1 (6 bases). V was clipped by 5 bases and J by 12 bases, with 11 bases between them. Germline CDR1 and CDR2: SGHAT and FQNNGV. This CDR3 is 11 amino acids long. The DNA of the CDR3 is TGTGCCAGCAGCAAAGGACAGAGGCAGTTCTTC. It codes for CASSKGQRQFF.

The rearrangement joins TRBV18 to TRBJ1-5, with TRBD1 matching 7 bases. V was clipped by 6 bases and J by 0 bases; unmatched bases: 17. The CDR3 is 19 residues long. Per germline, CDR1 KGHSH and CDR2 LQKENI. CDR3 region: CASSLYGTPGGSSNQPQHF. As DNA, the CDR3 is TGTGCCAGCTCCCTCTACGGGACTCCAGGGGGTTCTAGCAATCAGCCCCAGCATTTT. The full variable domain, in which reference TRBV18 and TRBJ1-5 provide the parts outside the CDR3, is NAGVMQNPRHLVRRRGQEARLRCSPMKGHSHVYWYRQLPEEGLKFMVYLQKENIIDESGMPKERFSAEFPKEGPSILRIQQVVRGDSAAYFCASSLYGTPGGSSNQPQHFGDGTRLSIL.

CDR3 bases: TGTGCCAGCAGCTTAATCCGGACGATGAACACTGAAGCTTTCTTT. Protein sequence: CASSLIRTMNTEAFF. This rearrangement joins TRBV7-9 to TRBJ1-1; D gene unclear. This CDR3 has 15 residues. Germline V gene data show CDR1 as SEHNR and CDR2 as FQNEAQ (reference sequence). The V gene lost 2 bases and the J gene lost 0 bases, with 10 bases spanning the gap.

CDR3 DNA sequence: TGTGCCAGCAGCTTATGGAGGTGGGCCAGACCGGGGCAGCCCCAGCATTTT. Amino acids: CASSLWRWARPGQPQHF. The V gene is TRBV7-8, the J gene TRBJ1-5; unclear D gene. V shed 2 bases and J shed 7 bases, with 21 bases lying between them. The CDR3 spans 17 residues. The germline gives CDR1 SGHVS, CDR2 FQNEAQ.

The chain links TRBV10-2 to TRBJ1-3; 7 positions match TRBD1. This CDR3 is built from 16 residues. Germline V gene sequence: CDR1 WSHSY, CDR2 SAAADI. V was pared by 9 bases and J by 4 bases, with 15 bases of the junction left unmatched. CDR3 in DNA: TGCGCCAGTGCCCGGGGGACAGTATCAATAGGAAACACCATATATTTT. Amino acids: CASARGTVSIGNTIYF.

In DNA form, the CDR3 reads TGTGCCAGCTCACAACCTACGAGCTCCTACGAGCAGTACTTC. Amino acids: CASSQPTSSYEQYF. V and J are TRBV18 and TRBJ2-7; D gene uncertain. The CDR3 runs 14 residues. Germline V lookup: CDR1 KGHSH, CDR2 LQKENI. The V end was cut by 4 bases, the J end by 0 bases, with 10 bases between. The whole variable domain, remainder taken from reference TRBV18 and TRBJ2-7, is NAGVMQNPRHLVRRRGQEARLRCSPMKGHSHVYWYRQLPEEGLKFMVYLQKENIIDESGMPKERFSAEFPKEGPSILRIQQVVRGDSAAYFCASSQPTSSYEQYFGPGTRLTVT.

The genes are TRBV6-6 and TRBJ2-7; 9 positions match TRBD2. V dropped 0 bases and J dropped 2; count of bases not matched to a gene: 2. Germline assignment: CDR1 MNHNY and CDR2 SVGAGI (reference sequence). The CDR3 has 15 amino acids. The CDR3 nucleotides are TGTGCCAGCAGTTACTCGGAGCGGGGGGCCTACGAGCAGTACTTC. It translates to CASSYSERGAYEQYF.

The rearrangement links TRBV12-5 to TRBJ2-2, with 7 bases fitting TRBD1. The CDR3 covers 15 residues. Germline lookup yields CDR1 LGHNT and CDR2 FRNRAP. J gave up 5 bases and V 6 bases, and 9 bases lay outside the gene matches. The CDR3 sequence: CASGERQGNTGELFF. CDR3 DNA: TGTGCTAGTGGGGAACGACAGGGAAATACCGGGGAGCTGTTTTTT.

The rearrangement uses TRBV7-2 and TRBJ1-2; weak D call: TRBD1 (6 bases). Germline V gene sequence: CDR1 SGHTA, CDR2 FQGNSA. V was cut by 4 bases and J by 8 bases, with 14 bases left in between. The CDR3 length is 13 residues. CDR3 loop: CASSSQGGQGYTF. The CDR3 bases are TGTGCCAGCAGCTCCCAAGGGGGGCAAGGCTACACCTTC.

This chain connects TRBV5-1 to TRBJ1-2; D is unclear. In germline, CDR1 is SGHRS, CDR2 YFSETQ. The CDR3 consists of 14 residues. V was trimmed by 0 bases and J by 4 bases, leaving 10 bases between them. Here the CDR3 DNA reads TGCGCCAGCAGCTTGGCCACGTCGGGCTATGGCTACACCTTC. Encoded protein: CASSLATSGYGYTF.

V and J are TRBV21-1 and TRBJ1-2. TRBV21-1 is listed as a pseudogene. The length of the CDR3 is 14 residues. Written as DNA, the CDR3 is TGTGCCAGCAGCAAATGCCCACGAGGATGTGGCTACACCTTC. This gives the protein CASSKCPRGCGYTF.

Here the CDR3 reads CASSLEGQGARHF. The CDR3, as DNA: TGTGCCAGCAGCCTCGAGGGACAGGGGGCGAGGCATTTT. The rearrangement links TRBV3-1 (or the pseudogene TRBV3-2) to TRBJ1-5; 12 bases align to TRBD1. The CDR3 sequence is 13 residues long. Per the germline V gene, CDR1 is LGHDT and CDR2 is YNNKEL (reference sequence). J was trimmed by 15 bases and V by 4 bases; bases with no gene match: 7.

This clone has a single count. V usage is TRBV11-2 and J usage is TRBJ1-3; no firm D call. In germline, CDR1 is SGHAT, CDR2 FQNNGV. The ends were cut back, 1 base at V and 3 bases at J, with 1 base in the middle. The CDR3 spans 12 residues. The CDR3 here is CASSLVGNTIYF. CDR3 coding DNA: TGTGCCAGCAGCTTAGTTGGAAACACCATATATTTT.

This clone was seen a few times. The chain joins TRBV14 to TRBJ1-1; D uncertain. With 4 bases removed from V and 1 base from J, the gap between germline ends came to 13 bases. The germline V gene encodes CDR1 SGHDN and CDR2 FVKESK. This CDR3 is 15 amino acids long. The CDR3 spells CASSPTIRGNTEAFF. The DNA for the CDR3 is TGTGCCAGCAGCCCGACCATCCGGGGGAACACTGAAGCTTTCTTT.

The gene calls are TRBV7-2 and TRBJ2-7; 11 positions agree with TRBD2. The length of the CDR3 is 16 residues. V shed 4 bases, J shed 2 bases, and the junction held 7 bases outside the gene matches. Germline V gene data show CDR1 as SGHTA and CDR2 as FQGNSA. Here the CDR3 reads CASSSRETSGTYEQYF. The CDR3 coding sequence is TGTGCCAGCAGCTCCCGGGAGACTAGCGGGACCTACGAGCAGTACTTC.

This rearrangement joins TRBV6-2 or TRBV6-3 to TRBJ2-2, with TRBD1 identical over 8 bases. The V segment lost 2 bases and the J segment 3 bases; nucleotides outside the gene matches: 8. The length of the CDR3 is 17 residues. Germline-derived CDR1 and CDR2 are MNHEY and SVGEGT. The CDR3 DNA reads TGTGCCAGCAGTTACGCCTCGGACAGGGCGGACACCGGGGAGCTGTTTTTT. The encoded protein is CASSYASDRADTGELFF.

The chain links TRBV24-1 to TRBJ2-1; no definite D call. Trimming removed 3 bases from V and 7 bases from J, with 12 bases in between. The CDR3 totals 14 residues. Germline V CDR1 and CDR2: KGHDR, SFDVKD. The CDR3 loop reads CATSDPAGTNEQFF. CDR3 nucleotide sequence: TGTGCCACCAGTGATCCTGCAGGAACAAATGAGCAGTTCTTC.

This clone is a singleton in its sample. This chain links TRBV2 with TRBJ1-6; 7 bases map to TRBD1. CDR3 length: 13 residues. Trimming took 6 bases from V and 9 from J; bases not matched to a gene: 5. The V gene's germline CDR1 is SNHLY and CDR2 FYNNEI. CDR3 amino acids: CASRGQSGSPLHF. The DNA for the CDR3 is TGTGCCAGCAGGGGACAGTCGGGTTCACCCCTCCACTTT.

The genes are TRBV28 and TRBJ1-5; 8 bases map to TRBD1. The CDR3 length is 16 residues. The J segment lost 1 base and the V segment lost 6 bases, leaving 8 bases of the junction unmatched. Germline loops: CDR1 MDHEN, CDR2 SYDVKM. Here the CDR3 DNA reads TGTGCCAGCAGCCGGACAGGGAAGGCGAGCAATCAGCCCCAGCATTTT. Translating it yields CASSRTGKASNQPQHF.

The chain joins TRBV6-1 to TRBJ1-6; no definite D call. The length of the CDR3 is 15 residues. V was trimmed by 3 bases and J by 0 bases, leaving 6 bases between them. In germline, CDR1 is MNHNS, CDR2 SASEGT. The CDR3 is CASSEGSSYNSPLHF. CDR3 nucleotide sequence: TGTGCCAGCAGTGAGGGGAGCTCCTATAATTCACCCCTCCACTTT.

This sequence joins TRBV3-1 (or the pseudogene TRBV3-2) and TRBJ1-1; possibly TRBD1 for D (5 bases). The length of the CDR3 is 15 residues. Trimming took off 4 bases at V and 0 bases at J, with 12 bases between the two ends. In germline, CDR1 is LGHDT, CDR2 YNNKEL (reference sequence). The CDR3 DNA is TGTGCCAGCAGCCGCTACGAGGGGATGAACACTGAAGCTTTCTTT. It translates to CASSRYEGMNTEAFF.

Points on this clone: The sample has other DNA sequences that encode this CDR3 too. V and J are TRBV5-1 and TRBJ1-4; the match to TRBD1 covers 8 bases. The CDR3 contains 14 residues. Germline CDR1 reads SGHRS; CDR2 reads YFSETQ. V was clipped by 2 bases and J by 6 bases; unmatched bases: 3. CDR3 in amino acids: CASSFQGADEKLFF. CDR3 DNA sequence: TGCGCCAGCAGCTTCCAGGGGGCTGATGAAAAACTGTTTTTT.